These 15 T cell receptor beta chains originate from one sample sequenced in a study of vaccination and CD4 T cells after COVID-19. Sequencing of the DNA from cultured CD4+ T cells was carried out with the Oncomine TCR Beta short-read assay. TCRdb recomputed calls from the PCR reads with MiXCR, one row per CDR3 protein. The data contain about 5,200 distinct CDR3 sequences, approximately 31% of them singletons. Treatment described: approximately 10-day PBMC culture with coronavirus spike peptide pools or control peptides (ViraFEST assay). These receptors lack a known antigen. Source: CD4+ T cells from blood, cultured in vitro, taken after SARS-CoV-2 vaccination. The origin of the receptors is a human donor who had recovered from COVID-19.

The chain joins TRBV6-5 to TRBJ2-1, with D tentatively TRBD1 or TRBD2 (5 bases each). V lost 0 bases and J lost 0, with 9 bases in between. CDR1 and CDR2 from the germline V gene are MNHEY and SVGAGI. The CDR3 length is 16 residues. As DNA, the CDR3 is TGTGCCAGCAGTTACTCCGGGACCACCTCCTACAATGAGCAGTTCTTC. Translation: CASSYSGTTSYNEQFF.

This clonotype has more than one count but fewer than ten. The V and J genes are TRBV27 and TRBJ1-5; 8 nucleotides line up with TRBD1. The length of the CDR3 is 16 residues. V was clipped by 4 bases and J by 6 bases; unmatched bases: 11. CDR1 is MNHEY and CDR2 is SMNVEV in the germline V gene (reference sequence). CDR3 region: CASSSYGQGGGQPQHF. The CDR3 bases are TGTGCCAGCAGTTCTTATGGACAGGGCGGGGGTCAGCCCCAGCATTTT.

V usage is TRBV6-4 and J usage is TRBJ2-7; D is perhaps TRBD2 (5 bases). Trimming removed 6 bases from V and 6 bases from J, with 15 bases in between. Germline assignment: CDR1 MRHNA and CDR2 SNTAGT. The CDR3 consists of 13 residues. The CDR3 nucleotides are TGTGCCAGCAGGCGGGTTCTTTTCTCCGAGCAGTACTTC. Translated, it gives CASRRVLFSEQYF.

In this sample, this clonotype is large. The junction departs from germline at one end; a sequencing error may be responsible. The chain links TRBV7-7 to TRBJ2-1; tentative D call: TRBD2 (6 bases). The CDR3 is made up of 14 amino acids. CDR1 is SSHAT and CDR2 is FNYEAQ in the germline V gene (reference sequence). CDR3 amino acids: CASSLAVGSSEQFF. The CDR3 DNA is TGTGCTAGCAGCTTAGCGGTAGGCAGCAGTGAGCAGTTCTTC.

The chain uses TRBV7-2 and TRBJ2-1, with 9 positions matching TRBD1. Trimming removed 1 base from V and 10 bases from J; junction bases left unmatched: 8. CDR3 size: 15 residues. In germline, CDR1 is SGHTA, CDR2 FQGNSA. Here the CDR3 reads CASSLGGQGLWEQFF. CDR3 in DNA: TGTGCCAGCAGCTTAGGGGGACAGGGACTTTGGGAGCAGTTCTTC.

The rearrangement uses TRBV20-1 and TRBJ1-1; a weak D match, TRBD1 (6 bases). Germline V gene lookup returns CDR1 DFQATT and CDR2 SNEGSKA (reference sequence). The CDR3 consists of 13 residues. The V and J ends lost 6 bases and 1 base respectively, with 12 bases between them. The CDR3 here is CSAETGPNTEAFF. CDR3 DNA sequence: TGCAGTGCCGAGACAGGACCGAACACTGAAGCTTTCTTT.

This clonotype is classed as medium-sized. This rearrangement joins TRBV20-1 to TRBJ2-7; TRBD2 matches at 9 bases. The CDR3 totals 14 residues. Germline V lookup: CDR1 DFQATT, CDR2 SNEGSKA (reference sequence). J was trimmed by 3 bases and V by 0 bases; bases with no gene match: 3. The CDR3 region is CSARDGGRDYEQYF. The CDR3 DNA reads TGCAGTGCTAGAGATGGCGGGAGGGACTACGAGCAGTACTTC.

The J gene is TRBJ1-5, the V gene TRBV6-4; D remains unclear. This CDR3 contains 14 residues. Trimming stripped 1 base from V and 7 bases from J, with 11 bases between. Germline loops: CDR1 MRHNA, CDR2 SNTAGT. The CDR3 DNA reads TGTGCCAGCAGTGACTGGCAGGACGAGCAGCCCCAGCATTTT. It codes for CASSDWQDEQPQHF.

This rearrangement joins TRBV28 to TRBJ2-5, with 8 bases lining up with TRBD2. The CDR3 runs to 19 residues. Germline-derived CDR1 and CDR2 are MDHEN and SYDVKM. V was pared by 9 bases and J by 5 bases, with 26 bases of the junction left unmatched. The chain's CDR3 is CARGTIAGLLRGALETQYF. The CDR3, as DNA: TGTGCCAGAGGGACTATAGCGGGACTCCTACGTGGCGCCTTGGAGACCCAGTACTTC.

This clonotype rates as medium-sized. The chain has TRBV20-1 and TRBJ2-5; D is perhaps TRBD1 or TRBD2 (5 bases each). The CDR3 runs to 13 residues. Germline V gives CDR1 DFQATT, CDR2 SNEGSKA (reference sequence). V shed 2 bases and J shed 2 bases, with 9 bases lying between them. DNA of the CDR3: TGCAGTGCTAGATACGAGGGGCAAGAGACCCAGTACTTC. It codes for CSARYEGQETQYF.

This clonotype was found a few times. J is TRBJ2-7 and V is TRBV19; D gene ambiguous. V was trimmed by 3 bases and J by 2 bases, leaving 11 bases between them. The CDR3 has 14 amino acids. Germline V gene sequence: CDR1 LNHDA, CDR2 SQIVND (reference sequence). CDR3 residues: CASSIRRAPYEQYF. In nucleotides, the CDR3 is TGTGCCAGTAGTATTCGCCGGGCTCCCTACGAGCAGTACTTC.

This clonotype is deemed medium-sized. J is TRBJ1-2 and V is TRBV6-1; D is ambiguous. The CDR3 contains 14 residues. Trimming shortened V by 5 bases and J by 7 bases, and 17 bases separated the two germline ends. Germline V CDR1 and CDR2: MNHNS, SASEGT. The CDR3: CASSLSSRSGGYTF. CDR3 nucleotide sequence: TGTGCCAGCAGTCTTAGCAGTCGGTCTGGTGGCTACACCTTC.

This clonotype was seen more than once but under ten times. The CDR3: CASSPTRTGSTDTQYF. CDR3 nucleotide sequence: TGTGCCAGCAGCCCAACCCGTACAGGGAGCACAGATACGCAGTATTTT. The genes are TRBV7-6 and TRBJ2-3; weak D call: TRBD1 (6 bases). The ends were cut back, 5 bases at V and 0 bases at J, with 15 bases in the middle. CDR1 is SGHVS, CDR2 FNYEAQ, per germline. The CDR3 loop spans 16 amino acids.

This clonotype was recorded a few times. The V call is TRBV29-1, the J call TRBJ2-5; unclear D gene. Between the trimmed V and J ends, which lost 4 bases and 3 bases, there was a span of 3 bases. Germline assignment: CDR1 SQVTM and CDR2 ANQGSEA. The CDR3 covers 10 residues. In DNA form, the CDR3 reads TGCAGCGTTGGGGAAGAGACCCAGTACTTC. It codes for CSVGEETQYF.

This clonotype has more than one count but fewer than ten. V is TRBV19 and J is TRBJ2-7; weak D call: TRBD1 (7 bases). Germline V gene lookup returns CDR1 LNHDA and CDR2 SQIVND (reference sequence). The CDR3 covers 11 residues. Between the trimmed V and J ends, which lost 6 bases and 9 bases, there was a span of 12 bases. The CDR3 bases are TGTGCCAGTAGCCGGAGGGGGCGGCAGTACTTC. Its protein is CASSRRGRQYF.